These T cell receptor beta chains were read from a single sample in a study of neurological immune-mediated disorders. Each CDR3 protein is one row after TCRdb ran MiXCR on the 5' RACE reads. The sample holds fewer than 50,000 distinct CDR3 sequences, 11% seen once. The sample was PBMCs. Receptors originate from a man between 60 and 70 years old with HTLV-1-associated myelopathy (HAM/TSP). Each CDR3 is given without its conserved first and last residue. Size is stated for part of the rows, as once, few or many counts, or as a class when the clone is expanded.

j_call | clone_size | v_call | cdr3_aa
TRBJ2-7 | many | TRBV12-3/TRBV12-4 | ASSLDLLSYEQY
TRBJ1-1 | many | TRBV7-9 | ASSRGDRATEAF
TRBJ2-1 | NA | TRBV6-2/TRBV6-3 | ASSLALAGRSSYNEQF
TRBJ1-6 | many | TRBV19 | ASSLPEAISPLH
TRBJ2-1 | many | TRBV10-3 | AISPGLAGRNEQF
TRBJ2-2 | many | TRBV10-1 | ASSEPGLAEHTGELF
TRBJ2-1 | many | TRBV19 | ASKQGDDNEQF
TRBJ2-1 | many | TRBV6-5 | ASSPDWNSYNEQF
TRBJ2-3 | many | TRBV29-1 | SVLVARLTDTQY
TRBJ1-2 | few | TRBV29-1 | SVDQVVGDGYT
TRBJ1-2 | many | TRBV27 | ASSSDRGLQGYT
TRBJ2-7 | medium-sized | TRBV20-1 | SARFNTGEQY
TRBJ2-1 | many | TRBV7-9 | ASSSGSGTNEQF
TRBJ2-5 | many | TRBV6-5 | ASTQKEQGDQY
TRBJ1-1 | many | TRBV5-8 | ASSFNKFMNTEAF
TRBJ2-5 | many | TRBV20-1 | SAPDGQETQY
TRBJ2-3 | NA | TRBV18 | ASSPTRTYTDTQY
TRBJ1-5 | many | TRBV5-1 | ASSLAVDGNQPQH
TRBJ1-2 | many | TRBV12-3/TRBV12-4 | ASSLTGTRANYGYT
TRBJ2-1 | many | TRBV5-1 | ASSPQGSTYNEQF
TRBJ2-3 | many | TRBV5-1 | ASSFYRGGGTDTQY
TRBJ2-7 | few | TRBV18 | ASSPEYEQY
TRBJ1-5 | many | TRBV10-3 | AISRQQGDRPQH
TRBJ1-2 | many | TRBV12-3/TRBV12-4 | ASSSDRVEFRGYT
TRBJ2-7 | NA | TRBV2 | ASREGLAGGEQY
TRBJ1-2 | many | TRBV5-1 | ASSLAAPITTGGYT
TRBJ2-1 | NA | TRBV20-1 | SAPRVHNEQI
TRBJ2-7 | many | TRBV7-8 | ASREGGRPYEQY